This T cell receptor (beta chain) was profiled in a study of shared T cell receptors in the human thymus. This clone has only one observation. Sequenced by immunoSEQ multiplex PCR; TCRdb stores in-frame clones only, minus some. Among hundreds of thousands of clones, approximately 88% were seen once, and the ten largest hold around 0.0099%. The junction had 10 bases not matched to a gene; V was cut back by 4 bases and J by 5 bases. The germline gives CDR1 LNHNV, CDR2 YYDKDF (reference sequence). CDR3 length: 15 residues. This same sample was also taken into another study, of human thymus T cells. In that study: Highly overlapping thymic repertoires among unrelated individuals were reported in related research.

The specimen sequenced was thymocytes. This TCR derives from a boy under three years old with a congenital heart defect. This rearrangement joins TRBV15 to TRBJ1-2, with 7 bases that match TRBD1. The CDR3 loop is CATSNGQGVNYGYTF. The CDR3, as DNA: TGTGCCACCAGCAATGGGCAGGGGGTGAATTATGGCTACACCTTC. The complete variable domain, with remaining parts taken from reference TRBV15 and TRBJ1-2, reads DAMVIQNPRYQVTQFGKPVTLSCSQTLNHNVMYWYQQKSSQAPKLLFHYYDKDFNNEADTPDNFQSRRPNTSFCFLDIRSPGLGDTAMYLCATSNGQGVNYGYTFGSGTRLTVV.